This is a list of T cell receptor beta chains from one sample in a study of tumor T cells in aggressive B-cell lymphoma. Profiled with immunoSEQ multiplex PCR; TCRdb holds only in-frame clones, not every one. The table shows roughly 11,000 clones, with around 91% occurring only once. The sample was tumor tissue. These receptors all come from an adult with diffuse large B cell lymphoma. Each CDR3 is given without its conserved first and last residue. D genes are given only for firm matches.

j_call v_call d_call cdr3_aa
TRBJ2-7 TRBV5-1 TRBD2 ASSLALAGQYEQY
TRBJ1-1 TRBV19 NA ASSMRRREMRAF
TRBJ2-1 TRBV2 TRBD2 AIGKREPLNEQF
TRBJ2-5 TRBV28 NA ASSLGSGETQY
TRBJ1-4 TRBV2 TRBD1 ASNRGHSNEKLF
TRBJ2-1 TRBV29-1 TRBD1 SLRQGHEQF
TRBJ1-1 TRBV20-1 NA SAKSYTEAF
TRBJ1-1 TRBV29-1 NA SVVRPGSGDTEAF
TRBJ1-5 TRBV7-2 NA ASSLVRGGAQPQH
TRBJ2-7 TRBV11-2 NA ASNLDTSYEQY
TRBJ1-4 TRBV6-6 NA ASSYLREKLF
TRBJ2-5 TRBV28 NA ASSEFFQETQY
TRBJ2-7 TRBV7-6 NA ASSPKGGYEQY
TRBJ1-2 TRBV25-1 NA ASSVTGRGNYGYT
TRBJ1-2 TRBV28 TRBD1 ASSSRQGAIYGYT
TRBJ2-3 TRBV7-2 NA ASSPRILRNTDTQY
TRBJ2-3 TRBV20-1 NA SANEAYTQY
TRBJ2-7 TRBV2 TRBD2 ASNRLAGGHEQY
TRBJ1-2 TRBV19 TRBD1 ASSMNSGQGRHYGYT
TRBJ1-4 TRBV6-5 TRBD1 ASSSDRDEKLF
TRBJ2-7 TRBV18 TRBD1 ASSRQGTYEQY
TRBJ2-1 TRBV5-1 NA ASSLQRNEQF
TRBJ1-2 TRBV2 NA ASSAESPNYGYT
TRBJ2-7 TRBV6-6 TRBD1 ASSYQGASSYEQY
TRBJ1-5 TRBV15 NA ATSREGGNQPQH
TRBJ2-2 TRBV19 NA ASSTTLAGELF
TRBJ1-2 TRBV28 TRBD1 ASRGDRGGYT
TRBJ2-3 TRBV29-1 TRBD2 SVASGRATGWADTQY
TRBJ1-5 TRBV7-2 NA ASSLNPGQTISNQPQH
TRBJ2-7 TRBV10-1 TRBD2 ASYSLKRELNEQY
TRBJ2-1 TRBV6-5 TRBD2 ASSSRGSGDEQF
TRBJ1-3 TRBV10-3 TRBD1 ATPTGAHGNTIY
TRBJ2-7 TRBV29-1 TRBD2 STSSGSNEQY
TRBJ2-7 TRBV15 TRBD1 ATSRGGQAPEQY
TRBJ1-2 TRBV28 NA ASFGAGYT
TRBJ2-3 TRBV29-1 TRBD2 SVETSGVYTDTQY